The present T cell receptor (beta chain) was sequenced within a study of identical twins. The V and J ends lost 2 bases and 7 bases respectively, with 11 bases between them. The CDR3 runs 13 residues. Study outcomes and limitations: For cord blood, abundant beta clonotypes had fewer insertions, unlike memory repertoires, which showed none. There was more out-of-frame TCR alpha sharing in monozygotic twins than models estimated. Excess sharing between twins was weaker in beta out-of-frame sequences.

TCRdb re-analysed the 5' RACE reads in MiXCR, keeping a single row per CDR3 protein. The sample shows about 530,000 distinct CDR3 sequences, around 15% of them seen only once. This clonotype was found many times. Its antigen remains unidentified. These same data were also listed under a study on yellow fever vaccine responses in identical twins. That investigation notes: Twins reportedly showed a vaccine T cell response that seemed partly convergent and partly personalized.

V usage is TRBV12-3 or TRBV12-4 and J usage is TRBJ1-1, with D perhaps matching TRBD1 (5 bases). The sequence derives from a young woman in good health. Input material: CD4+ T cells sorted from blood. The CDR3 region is CASSLRAGYEAFF. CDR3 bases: TGTGCCAGCAGTTTAAGGGCAGGGTATGAAGCTTTCTTT.